These 17 T cell receptor beta chains originate from one sample sequenced in a study of blood T cells in healthy people across ages. Primed by a sample-barcoded 5' primer and a J-beta primer mix, a second PCR proceeded for 7 to 11 cycles. TCRdb used MiXCR to reprocess the 5' RACE reads, holding one entry per CDR3 protein. The table shows about 620,000 distinct CDR3 sequences, with over 40% occurring only once. The sequenced sample was blood. The origin of the receptors is a woman aged 80 or over in good health.

This rearrangement joins TRBV6-5 to TRBJ2-2; D ambiguous. Looked up from germline, CDR1 is MNHEY and CDR2 is SVGAGI. This CDR3 is 13 amino acids long. Trimming took off 8 bases at V and 6 bases at J, with 13 bases between the two ends. CDR3 in amino acids: CASVASVPGELFF. The CDR3 region has the DNA TGTGCCAGCGTCGCCAGTGTCCCCGGGGAGCTGTTTTTT.

In this sample, this clonotype turned up many times. V and J are TRBV29-1 and TRBJ2-1; 14 bases are a match to TRBD2. In germline, CDR1 is SQVTM, CDR2 ANQGSEA. The CDR3 sequence is 15 residues long. V lost 6 bases to trimming and J lost 9 bases; unmatched junction nucleotides: 10. In nucleotides, the CDR3 is TGCAGCGTCGTACCGGGACTAGCGGGAGTCATTGAGCAGTTCTTC. Its protein product is CSVVPGLAGVIEQFF.

This chain connects TRBV7-9 to TRBJ2-1, with no clear D. The CDR3 is 14 residues long. Deletions cut 5 bases from V and 1 base from J, with 9 bases between. Germline loops: CDR1 SEHNR, CDR2 FQNEAQ (reference sequence). In DNA form, the CDR3 reads TGTGCCAGCAGCCACCGGTTATCCTACAATGAGCAGTTCTTC. It is translated as CASSHRLSYNEQFF.

The rearrangement links TRBV5-1 to TRBJ2-2, with 9 bases identical to TRBD1. The CDR3 length is 16 residues. V shed 3 bases and J 3 bases; nucleotides not matched to a gene: 6. Germline V lookup: CDR1 SGHRS, CDR2 YFSETQ. This chain's CDR3 is CASSSTGGYYTGELFF. CDR3 sequence (DNA): TGCGCCAGCAGCTCAACAGGGGGCTACTACACCGGGGAGCTGTTTTTT. Using reference TRBV5-1 and TRBJ2-2 for the parts outside the CDR3, the full variable domain is KAGVTQTPRYLIKTRGQQVTLSCSPISGHRSVSWYQQTPGQGLQFLFEYFSETQRNKGNFPGRFSGRQFSNSRSEMNVSTLELGDSALYLCASSSTGGYYTGELFFGEGSRLTVL.

The rearrangement joins TRBV9 to TRBJ2-5; the D is unclear. The J call may be mistaken, given a closer DNA end match to TRBJ2-7. The germline gives CDR1 SGDLS, CDR2 YYNGEE. The CDR3 totals 11 residues. Here the CDR3 reads CASSAESEQYF. The CDR3 DNA is TGTGCCAGCAGCGCGGAGAGCGAGCAGTACTTC.

CDR3: CASSGQSNTGELFF. In DNA, the CDR3 is TGTGCCAGCTCGGGACAGTCGAACACCGGGGAGCTGTTTTTT. The chain links TRBV27 to TRBJ2-2; 7 nucleotides agree with TRBD1. Per the germline V gene, CDR1 is MNHEY and CDR2 is SMNVEV (reference sequence). This CDR3 has 14 residues. Trimming took 8 bases from V and 0 from J; bases not matched to a gene: 3.

This clonotype was detected many times. This rearrangement joins TRBV27 to TRBJ1-5; D not resolved. CDR3 length equals 13 residues. CDR1 and CDR2 (germline): MNHEY, SMNVEV (reference sequence). With 3 bases removed from V and 6 bases from J, the gap between germline ends came to 9 bases. This CDR3 reads CASSFSGFQPQHF. CDR3 bases: TGTGCCAGCAGTTTCTCGGGGTTTCAGCCCCAGCATTTT.

The chain uses TRBV25-1 and TRBJ2-5; D is ambiguous. CDR1 MGHDK and CDR2 SYGVNS come from the germline V gene. This CDR3 comprises 14 residues. V dropped 1 base and J dropped 2 bases, with 8 bases sitting between them. The CDR3 region is CASSELGRQETQYF. The CDR3 DNA follows: TGTGCCAGCAGTGAATTGGGCCGGCAAGAGACCCAGTACTTC.

The V call is TRBV20-1, the J call TRBJ1-2, with unresolved D. V was trimmed by 5 bases and J by 0 bases, leaving 19 bases between them. Germline V lookup: CDR1 DFQATT, CDR2 SNEGSKA (reference sequence). This CDR3 is 16 amino acids long. The CDR3 DNA reads TGCAGTGCTGGTAGGGCCGGGAATCGGGCTAACTATGGCTACACCTTC. Translated, it gives CSAGRAGNRANYGYTF.

The CDR3 DNA sequence: TGTGCCAGCAGCCATTACGGCCTAGCGGGCACAGATACGCAGTATTTT. Its protein product is CASSHYGLAGTDTQYF. The rearrangement uses TRBV12-3 or TRBV12-4 and TRBJ2-3; 7 bases map to TRBD2. The CDR3 is 16 amino acids. V lost 6 bases and J lost 1; bases outside the gene matches: 10.

The chain links TRBV7-8 to TRBJ1-6; tentatively, D is TRBD1 (6 bases). The V gene lost 1 base and the J gene lost 6 bases, with 16 bases spanning the gap. The V gene's germline CDR1 is SGHVS and CDR2 FQNEAQ. The CDR3 sequence is 17 residues long. The CDR3 sequence: CASSLEGHQTANSPLHF. As DNA, the CDR3 is TGTGCCAGCAGCTTAGAGGGACACCAAACCGCTAATTCACCCCTCCACTTT. Variable domain in full (rest from reference TRBV7-8 and TRBJ1-6): GAGVSQSPRYKVAKRGQDVALRCDPISGHVSLFWYQQALGQGPEFLTYFQNEAQLDKSGLPSDRFFAERPEGSVSTLKIQRTQQEDSAVYLCASSLEGHQTANSPLHFGNGTRLTVT.

The sample holds many counts of this clonotype. CDR3 residues: CASSQPGGRQFF. The DNA of the CDR3 is TGCGCCAGCAGCCAACCTGGGGGTCGGCAGTTCTTC. The chain carries TRBV4-1 and TRBJ2-1; tentatively, D is TRBD1 or TRBD2 (5 bases each). Trimming cost V 2 bases and J 12 bases, with 11 bases left between them. This CDR3 contains 12 residues. Germline V CDR1 and CDR2: MGHRA, YSYEKL.

Comment on this clonotype: A much larger clone is a single base away; this may be a read error. This chain links TRBV10-3 with TRBJ2-3; 7 bases map to TRBD2. Germline-derived CDR1 and CDR2 are ENHRY and SYGVKD. The V gene end was trimmed by 6 bases and the J gene end by 3 bases; junction bases not matched to a gene: 6. This CDR3 comprises 14 residues. In nucleotides, the CDR3 is TGTGCCATCAGAAGCGGGATGGAGACAGATACGCAGTATTTT. Its translation: CAIRSGMETDTQYF.

The V gene is TRBV27, the J gene TRBJ2-5; TRBD1 agrees at 8 bases. CDR1 is MNHEY, CDR2 SMNVEV, per germline (reference sequence). CDR3 length: 13 amino acids. J lost 7 bases, V lost 5 bases, and 6 bases had no gene match. The CDR3 loop reads CASSDRGPGTQYF. The CDR3 bases are TGTGCCAGCAGTGACAGGGGTCCGGGGACCCAGTACTTC.

At least ten counts were recorded for this clonotype. The chain is built from TRBV12-3 or TRBV12-4 and TRBJ2-6; D is undetermined. CDR3 length equals 13 residues. The germline V and J ends were trimmed by 7 bases and 5 bases, with 9 bases remaining between them. CDR3 nucleotide sequence: TGTGCCAGCACAGGTAGCTGGGCCAACGTCCTGACTTTC. This gives the protein CASTGSWANVLTF.

The gene calls are TRBV6-6 and TRBJ2-3; no reliable D call. Trimming left V 8 bases short and J 3 bases short, with 12 bases between. Germline loops: CDR1 MNHNY, CDR2 SVGAGI (reference sequence). There are 13 residues in the CDR3. The CDR3 is CASAPSHTDTQYF. CDR3 in DNA: TGTGCCAGCGCCCCTAGTCATACAGATACGCAGTATTTT.

Concerning this clonotype: This may come from a read error, since a much larger clone is one base off. The chain is built from TRBV5-1 and TRBJ2-5; D call uncertain. With 2 bases removed from V and 11 bases from J, the gap between germline ends came to 22 bases. The germline V gene encodes CDR1 SGHRS and CDR2 YFSETQ. The CDR3 runs to 15 residues. The CDR3 nucleotides are TGCGCCAGCAGCTTTCGGATCAGCTCCTACAATGAGCAGTACTTC. This sequence encodes CASSFRISSYNEQYF.